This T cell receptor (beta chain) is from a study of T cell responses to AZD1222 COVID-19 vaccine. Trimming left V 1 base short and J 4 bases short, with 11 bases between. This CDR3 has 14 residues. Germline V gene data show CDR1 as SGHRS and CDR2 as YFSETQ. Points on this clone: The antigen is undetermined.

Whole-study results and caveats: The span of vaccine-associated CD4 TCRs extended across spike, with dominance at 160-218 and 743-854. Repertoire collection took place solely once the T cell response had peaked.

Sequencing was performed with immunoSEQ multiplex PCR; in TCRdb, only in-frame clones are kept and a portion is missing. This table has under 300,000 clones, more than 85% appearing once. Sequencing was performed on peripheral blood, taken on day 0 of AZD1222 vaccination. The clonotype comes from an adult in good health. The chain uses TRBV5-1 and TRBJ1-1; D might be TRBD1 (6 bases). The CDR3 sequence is CASSLLQGSTEAFF. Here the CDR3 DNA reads TGCGCCAGCAGCTTGCTACAGGGAAGCACTGAAGCTTTCTTT. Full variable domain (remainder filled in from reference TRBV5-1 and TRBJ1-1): KAGVTQTPRYLIKTRGQQVTLSCSPISGHRSVSWYQQTPGQGLQFLFEYFSETQRNKGNFPGRFSGRQFSNSRSEMNVSTLELGDSALYLCASSLLQGSTEAFFGQGTRLTVV.